The 30 T cell receptor beta chains below were found in one sample sequenced in a study of cytomegalovirus exposure and HLA in healthy donors. Primers: 60 Vbeta forward and 13 Jbeta reverse. The data were produced by immunoSEQ multiplex PCR, yet TCRdb's version contains in-frame clones alone and is incomplete. Of 200,000 or so clones in the sample, 70% to 90% are singletons; the top ten hold about 3%. Sequencing input: PBMCs. The receptors here all came from a man under 40 in good health and CMV-seronegative.

The chain carries TRBV27 and TRBJ2-1, with D tentatively TRBD2 (5 bases). Germline CDR1 reads MNHEY; CDR2 reads SMNVEV (reference sequence). Between the trimmed V and J ends, which lost 2 bases and 5 bases, there was a span of 13 bases. The CDR3 loop spans 15 amino acids. The CDR3: CASSLGLRRDNEQFF. The CDR3 DNA reads as TGTGCCAGCAGTTTAGGACTGCGAAGGGACAATGAGCAGTTCTTC.

This clone has a handful of counts. The chain has TRBV18 and TRBJ2-3; D is ambiguous. Germline lookup yields CDR1 KGHSH and CDR2 LQKENI. Trimming stripped 3 bases from V and 6 bases from J, with 4 bases between. This CDR3 is 11 amino acids long. This CDR3 is CASSPQDTQYF. CDR3 nucleotides: TGTGCCAGCTCACCTCAGGATACGCAGTATTTT.

V and J are TRBV4-1 and TRBJ1-6, with TRBD1 identical over 11 bases. The CDR3 contains 16 residues. Per germline, CDR1 MGHRA and CDR2 YSYEKL. V shed 0 bases and J 8 bases; nucleotides not matched to a gene: 3. The CDR3 is CASSQDGQGAYSPLHF. In DNA, the CDR3 is TGCGCCAGCAGCCAAGACGGACAGGGGGCATATTCACCCCTCCACTTT.

The chain uses TRBV5-5 and TRBJ1-3; D is ambiguous. Germline V gene sequence: CDR1 SGHKS, CDR2 YYEKEE (reference sequence). The CDR3 runs to 16 residues. With 4 bases removed from V and 2 bases from J, the gap between germline ends came to 16 bases. The CDR3 reads CASSDLRIRTGNTIYF. For the CDR3, the DNA is TGTGCCAGCAGCGACTTAAGAATTAGGACTGGAAACACCATATATTTT.

V is TRBV4-2 and J is TRBJ2-3, with 7 positions matching TRBD2. Trimming at V came to 0 bases and at J to 4 bases, leaving 16 bases not matched to a gene. There are 19 residues in the CDR3. In germline, CDR1 is LGHNA, CDR2 YNFKEQ. This CDR3 reads CASSQDVGAGSRGADTQYF. The CDR3 region has the DNA TGTGCCAGCAGCCAAGATGTCGGAGCGGGATCACGCGGGGCAGATACGCAGTATTTT.

This clone was seen more than once but under ten times. The J gene is TRBJ1-1, the V gene TRBV25-1, with 7 bases that match TRBD1. J lost 5 bases, V lost 1 base, and 10 bases had no gene match. The germline CDR1 and CDR2 sequences are MGHDK and SYGVNS. The CDR3 spans 16 residues. CDR3 residues: CASSESLGGGRTEAFF. The CDR3 DNA is TGTGCCAGCAGTGAATCTCTTGGAGGGGGCCGGACTGAAGCTTTCTTT.

The chain is built from TRBV4-3 and TRBJ1-6, with D hard to call. Germline CDR1 reads LGHNA; CDR2 reads YSLEER. V lost 0 bases, J lost 0 bases, and 12 bases lay in between. The CDR3 extends over 18 amino acids. The CDR3 DNA is TGCGCCAGCAGCCAAGATCCGCCGGGGAGCTCCTATAATTCACCCCTCCACTTT. Amino acids: CASSQDPPGSSYNSPLHF.

Concerning this clone: Germline is not matched at one junction end, which may reflect a read error. This chain connects TRBV5-4 to TRBJ2-6, with 7 bases identical to TRBD2. The CDR3 covers 18 residues. CDR1 is SGHNT, CDR2 YYREEE, per germline (reference sequence). CDR3 residues: CASSPEQRGNSGASVLTF. The CDR3 nucleotides are TGTGCCAGCAGCCCGGAACAGCGGGGCAACTCTGGGGCCAGCGTCCTGACTTTC.

This clone turned up a few times. The chain employs TRBV10-2 and TRBJ2-7; D is perhaps TRBD2 (7 bases). The CDR3 runs to 13 residues. The germline CDR1 and CDR2 sequences are WSHSY and SAAADI. Trimming left V 5 bases short and J 3 bases short, with 11 bases between. This CDR3 reads CASSSGDIYEQYF. In DNA, the CDR3 is TGCGCCAGCAGTAGCGGGGACATCTACGAGCAGTACTTC.

The chain has TRBV21-1 and TRBJ1-2. TRBV21-1 is a pseudogene segment. This CDR3 region has 14 residues. CDR3 loop: CASSKTPSGYGYTF. Here the CDR3 DNA reads TGTGCCAGCAGCAAAACCCCATCGGGGTATGGCTACACCTTC.

The gene calls are TRBV9 and TRBJ2-1; tentatively, D is TRBD2 (5 bases). The CDR3 loop spans 14 amino acids. V was shortened by 3 bases and J by 9 bases, with 16 bases between the two germline ends. The germline V gene encodes CDR1 SGDLS and CDR2 YYNGEE. CDR3 residues: CASSEATAGGEQFF. The CDR3 DNA follows: TGTGCCAGCAGCGAGGCAACGGCGGGTGGTGAGCAGTTCTTC. The variable domain in full, with the rest retrieved from reference TRBV9 and TRBJ2-1, is DSGVTQTPKHLITATGQRVTLRCSPRSGDLSVYWYQQSLDQGLQFLIQYYNGEERAKGNILERFSAQQFPDLHSELNLSSLELGDSALYFCASSEATAGGEQFFGPGTRLTVL.

In this sample, this clone turned up a few times. V gene TRBV29-1 combines with J gene TRBJ1-2; TRBD1 agrees at 8 bases. There are 12 residues in the CDR3. Germline-derived CDR1 and CDR2 are SQVTM and ANQGSEA. Unmatched junction bases numbered 2, after V lost 6 bases and J lost 2 bases. In DNA, the CDR3 is TGCAGCGTCCGGACAGGGAACTATGGCTACACCTTC. It encodes CSVRTGNYGYTF.

This chain uses TRBV13 with TRBJ2-7, with D perhaps matching TRBD1 (6 bases). Germline V gene lookup returns CDR1 PRHDT and CDR2 FYEKMQ (reference sequence). The germline V and J ends were trimmed by 1 base and 5 bases, with 12 bases remaining between them. CDR3 length: 14 residues. CDR3 in amino acids: CASSLVRQANEQYF. The CDR3 DNA is TGTGCCAGCAGCTTAGTCCGACAGGCAAACGAGCAGTACTTC. Full variable domain (remainder filled in from reference TRBV13 and TRBJ2-7): AAGVIQSPRHLIKEKRETATLKCYPIPRHDTVYWYQQGPGQDPQFLISFYEKMQSDKGSIPDRFSAQQFSDYHSELNMSSLELGDSALYFCASSLVRQANEQYFGPGTRLTVT.

The chain employs TRBV9 and TRBJ1-2, with a weak D call TRBD1 (6 bases). The CDR3 totals 15 residues. CDR1 and CDR2 from the germline V gene are SGDLS and YYNGEE. Trimming took 2 bases from V and 6 from J, leaving 17 bases between them. Written as DNA, the CDR3 is TGTGCCAGCAGCGTCGCCCCTACAGGGTCGGATGGCTACACCTTC. Translated: CASSVAPTGSDGYTF.

J is TRBJ2-3 and V is TRBV19, with D maybe TRBD1 (6 bases). Germline V CDR1 and CDR2: LNHDA, SQIVND (reference sequence). This CDR3 region has 16 residues. V dropped 5 bases and J dropped 1 base, with 16 bases sitting between them. CDR3 protein: CASSPEQGRRTDTQYF. The CDR3 DNA reads TGTGCCAGTAGTCCTGAACAGGGTCGTCGCACAGATACGCAGTATTTT.

The chain joins TRBV6-5 to TRBJ2-7; weak D call: TRBD2 (7 bases). Trimming took 3 bases from V and 3 from J, leaving 18 bases between them. CDR1 and CDR2 (germline): MNHEY, SVGAGI. This CDR3 is built from 16 residues. The CDR3 is CASSYGLGGLGYEQYF. CDR3 coding DNA: TGTGCCAGCAGTTATGGATTGGGGGGGCTTGGCTACGAGCAGTACTTC.

This clone was detected only a few times. The rearrangement joins TRBV11-3 to TRBJ1-5; 8 bases are shared with TRBD1. CDR3 length: 19 residues. Trimming removed 0 bases from V and 1 base from J; junction bases left unmatched: 11. Germline V gene sequence: CDR1 SGHNT, CDR2 YENEEA. This CDR3 reads CASSLEGTGDRRSNQPQHF. As DNA, the CDR3 is TGTGCCAGCAGCTTAGAAGGGACAGGAGATCGCCGAAGCAATCAGCCCCAGCATTTT.

The chain recombines TRBV2 with TRBJ1-2, with TRBD1 as a possible D gene (6 bases). Germline V gene data show CDR1 as SNHLY and CDR2 as FYNNEI. V lost 2 bases to trimming and J lost 8 bases, with 15 bases between them. The CDR3 totals 14 residues. CDR3 in DNA: TGTGCCAGCAGTGAATCCGGGACAACTCGCGGCTACACCTTC. It yields the protein CASSESGTTRGYTF. Looking up the rest from reference TRBV2 and TRBJ1-2 gives the full variable domain: EPEVTQTPSHQVTQMGQEVILRCVPISNHLYFYWYRQILGQKVEFLVSFYNNEISEKSEIFDDQFSVERPDGSNFTLKIRSTKLEDSAMYFCASSESGTTRGYTFGSGTRLTVV.

The chain is built from TRBV2 and TRBJ2-7; TRBD1 aligns across 7 bases. Looked up from germline, CDR1 is SNHLY and CDR2 is FYNNEI. The CDR3 has 14 amino acids. V was pared by 6 bases and J by 0 bases, with 5 bases of the junction left unmatched. The CDR3 protein is CASRPDRSSYEQYF. Here the CDR3 DNA reads TGTGCCAGCAGGCCGGACAGGAGCTCCTACGAGCAGTACTTC.

This sequence joins TRBV6-1 and TRBJ1-4; 10 bases line up with TRBD1. The CDR3 extends over 15 amino acids. CDR1 and CDR2 from the germline V gene are MNHNS and SASEGT. The J segment lost 7 bases and the V segment lost 1 base, leaving 3 bases of the junction unmatched. CDR3 sequence: CASSEGWDRGEKLFF. CDR3 nucleotides: TGTGCCAGCAGTGAAGGTTGGGACAGGGGTGAAAAACTGTTTTTT.

The gene calls are TRBV6-6 and TRBJ1-5, with D tentatively TRBD1 (6 bases). The CDR3 is made up of 14 amino acids. Germline V gene data show CDR1 as MNHNY and CDR2 as SVGAGI (reference sequence). V was shortened by 6 bases and J by 7 bases, with 16 bases between the two germline ends. CDR3 nucleotides: TGTGCCAGCAGCCTCGAGCAGGGGTTGCAGCCCCAGCATTTT. This translates into CASSLEQGLQPQHF.

This chain's CDR3 is CASSPHRGQDTEAFF. DNA for the CDR3: TGTGCCAGCAGTCCCCACAGGGGTCAAGACACTGAAGCTTTCTTT. The V call is TRBV6-1, the J call TRBJ1-1, with 7 bases that match TRBD1. Germline V gene data show CDR1 as MNHNS and CDR2 as SASEGT. This CDR3 spans 15 amino acids. V trimming: 5 bases; J trimming: 3 bases; junction bases outside the gene matches: 9.

The chain's CDR3 is CASSFLTGGLSYNEQFF. The CDR3 DNA follows: TGTGCCAGCAGTTTCCTGACGGGGGGCCTCTCCTACAATGAGCAGTTCTTC. The chain employs TRBV28 and TRBJ2-1; weak D call: TRBD2 (7 bases). The germline V and J ends were trimmed by 3 bases and 0 bases, with 15 bases remaining between them. The CDR3 contains 17 residues. Germline-derived CDR1 and CDR2 are MDHEN and SYDVKM.

The rearrangement joins TRBV18 to TRBJ1-6, with 7 bases that match TRBD1. Unmatched junction bases numbered 3, after V lost 3 bases and J lost 7 bases. CDR3 size: 14 residues. CDR1 is KGHSH and CDR2 is LQKENI in the germline V gene. The CDR3 nucleotides read TGTGCCAGCTCACCCTCAGGGGGGAATTCACCCCTCCACTTT. Its translation: CASSPSGGNSPLHF. Combining the CDR3 with reference TRBV18 and TRBJ1-6 gives the whole variable domain NAGVMQNPRHLVRRRGQEARLRCSPMKGHSHVYWYRQLPEEGLKFMVYLQKENIIDESGMPKERFSAEFPKEGPSILRIQQVVRGDSAAYFCASSPSGGNSPLHFGNGTRLTVT.

J is TRBJ1-5 and V is TRBV5-6; 11 bases align to TRBD1. In germline, CDR1 is SGHDT, CDR2 YYEEEE. The CDR3 is made up of 15 amino acids. Germline trimming cut 2 bases from V and 11 bases from J; bases unmatched to any gene: 9. CDR3 sequence (DNA): TGTGCCAGCAGCTTCGAGGGACAGGGGGGTTCTGCCCAGCATTTT. It yields the protein CASSFEGQGGSAQHF.

The genes are TRBV28 and TRBJ1-1; D gene unclear. This CDR3 comprises 16 residues. From germline, CDR1 is MDHEN and CDR2 SYDVKM. Trimming stripped 5 bases from V and 2 bases from J, with 18 bases between. The CDR3 protein is CASSPPPPGDNTEAFF. In DNA form, the CDR3 reads TGTGCCAGCAGTCCTCCCCCCCCGGGAGACAACACTGAAGCTTTCTTT.

This sequence joins TRBV27 and TRBJ2-5, with a weak D call TRBD2 (6 bases). V was clipped by 5 bases and J by 4 bases, with 11 bases between them. The CDR3 covers 13 residues. Germline loops: CDR1 MNHEY, CDR2 SMNVEV (reference sequence). The CDR3 DNA reads as TGTGCCAGCAGTCAATTGGGGGGAGAGACCCAGTACTTC. Translating it yields CASSQLGGETQYF.

The chain links TRBV4-3 to TRBJ2-2, with D unclear. The V end was cut by 0 bases, the J end by 3 bases, with 11 bases between. This CDR3 comprises 16 residues. The V gene's germline CDR1 is LGHNA and CDR2 YSLEER. The CDR3 region is CASSQDPPNYTGELFF. The DNA for the CDR3 is TGCGCCAGCAGCCAAGATCCACCCAACTACACCGGGGAGCTGTTTTTT.

This chain uses TRBV27 with TRBJ1-6; D not certain. Germline assignment: CDR1 MNHEY and CDR2 SMNVEV (reference sequence). The CDR3 is made up of 13 amino acids. Trimming pared 0 bases from V and 8 bases from J, leaving 5 bases between. For the CDR3, the DNA is TGTGCCAGCAGTTTATCGGCCTATTCACCCCTCCACTTT. Amino acids: CASSLSAYSPLHF.

The chain employs TRBV5-4 and TRBJ2-1; 10 bases are shared with TRBD2. Trimming removed 2 bases from V and 2 bases from J; junction bases left unmatched: 1. Germline CDR1 and CDR2: SGHNT and YYREEE (reference sequence). The CDR3 consists of 15 residues. This CDR3 reads CASSLAGGTYNEQFF. The DNA for the CDR3 is TGTGCCAGCAGCTTAGCGGGGGGGACCTACAATGAGCAGTTCTTC.